The next 15 T cell receptor beta chains were all read from a single sample in a study of blood T cell repertoires in COVID-19. Produced via immunoSEQ multiplex PCR; TCRdb's table is partial and in-frame only. Among 83,000 or so clones listed, about 87% were seen once. Source material: peripheral blood. All receptors derive from an elderly man with active or convalescent COVID-19.

This rearrangement joins TRBV29-1 to TRBJ2-5; no clear D. V lost 0 bases to trimming and J lost 0 bases, with 2 bases between them. CDR3 length: 12 amino acids. Germline loops: CDR1 SQVTM, CDR2 ANQGSEA. In nucleotides, the CDR3 is TGCAGCGTTGAAGACAACCAAGAGACCCAGTACTTC. Translating gives CSVEDNQETQYF.

The V call is TRBV19, the J call TRBJ1-6; 12 nucleotides line up with TRBD1. CDR1 and CDR2 from the germline V gene are LNHDA and SQIVND (reference sequence). The CDR3 totals 17 residues. The V and J ends lost 5 bases and 8 bases, in that order; junction bases with no gene match: 10. CDR3 bases: TGTGCCAGTAGTTCCCGGGACAGGGGGCGCGTGGATTCACCCCTCCACTTT. Its translation is CASSSRDRGRVDSPLHF.

The chain couples TRBV6-5 to TRBJ2-1; D perhaps matches TRBD2 (6 bases). Trimming removed 8 bases from V and 8 bases from J, with 16 bases in between. The CDR3 is made up of 13 amino acids. Germline loops: CDR1 MNHEY, CDR2 SVGAGI. CDR3 sequence (DNA): TGTGCCAGCGGCGGGGATCGACGGGATGAGCAGTTCTTC. Protein product: CASGGDRRDEQFF.

The gene calls are TRBV3-1 (or the pseudogene TRBV3-2) and TRBJ2-3; weak D call: TRBD2 (6 bases). V was trimmed by 4 bases and J by 1 base, leaving 15 bases between them. Looked up from germline, CDR1 is LGHDT and CDR2 is YNNKEL (reference sequence). This CDR3 is 16 amino acids long. CDR3 residues: CASSRVGSDGTDTQYF. The CDR3 DNA is TGTGCCAGCAGCCGGGTCGGGAGCGATGGCACAGATACGCAGTATTTT.

The rearrangement links TRBV4-1 to TRBJ1-6; a weak D match, TRBD1 (5 bases). The V gene's germline CDR1 is MGHRA and CDR2 YSYEKL. The CDR3 extends over 18 amino acids. Trimming removed 0 bases at V and 5 bases at J, with 17 bases between. The CDR3, as DNA: TGCGCCAGCAGCCAAGATCAGGGCGCAGGGCCCGATAATTCACCCCTCCACTTT. It translates to CASSQDQGAGPDNSPLHF.

The V and J genes are TRBV14 and TRBJ2-2; D unclear. There are 13 residues in the CDR3. The V gene lost 5 bases and the J gene lost 4 bases, with 8 bases spanning the gap. Germline assignment: CDR1 SGHDN and CDR2 FVKESK. The CDR3 DNA is TGTGCCAGCAGCGCCAGACTCACCGGGGAGCTGTTTTTT. It is translated as CASSARLTGELFF.

The genes are TRBV6-5 and TRBJ1-1; D unclear. Trimming left V 0 bases short and J 0 bases short, with 8 bases between. The length of the CDR3 is 15 residues. In germline, CDR1 is MNHEY, CDR2 SVGAGI. Here the CDR3 DNA reads TGTGCCAGCAGTTACTCGAGAGTCATGAACACTGAAGCTTTCTTT. Its protein is CASSYSRVMNTEAFF.

The genes are TRBV7-6 and TRBJ2-1; 8 nucleotides line up with TRBD2. The germline CDR1 and CDR2 sequences are SGHVS and FNYEAQ. With 5 bases clipped from V and 8 bases from J, the junction kept 11 bases outside the gene matches. The CDR3 covers 15 residues. This CDR3 reads CASSPHPGTRDEQFF. CDR3 coding DNA: TGTGCCAGCAGCCCCCATCCCGGGACTAGGGATGAGCAGTTCTTC.

The rearrangement uses TRBV7-9 and TRBJ1-2; D ambiguous. The V and J ends lost 2 bases and 4 bases respectively, with 5 bases between them. The CDR3 extends over 12 amino acids. Germline-derived CDR1 and CDR2 are SEHNR and FQNEAQ (reference sequence). The CDR3 protein is CASSLIGYGYTF. The CDR3 bases are TGTGCCAGCAGCTTAATCGGCTATGGCTACACCTTC.

CDR3 bases: TGTGCCAGCAGCCGCGGGACAGGGGTCTCACCCCTCCACTTT. This gives the protein CASSRGTGVSPLHF. This rearrangement joins TRBV9 to TRBJ1-6, with 10 nucleotides matching TRBD1. This CDR3 spans 14 amino acids. From germline, CDR1 is SGDLS and CDR2 YYNGEE. The J segment lost 10 bases and the V segment lost 4 bases, leaving 5 bases of the junction unmatched.

This clone has more than one count but fewer than ten. The gene calls are TRBV6-5 and TRBJ1-5, with 7 bases matching TRBD1. The CDR3 is made up of 13 amino acids. V lost 5 bases and J lost 10; bases outside the gene matches: 8. CDR1 and CDR2 from the germline V gene are MNHEY and SVGAGI. In DNA form, the CDR3 reads TGTGCCAGCAGTCCGGACAGGCTGAGACCCCAGCATTTT. This translates into CASSPDRLRPQHF.

The J gene is TRBJ1-2, the V gene TRBV5-6; the D gene is possibly TRBD1 (5 bases). Trimming removed 2 bases from V and 0 bases from J, with 8 bases in between. The CDR3 covers 14 residues. The germline V gene has CDR1 SGHDT and CDR2 YYEEEE. In DNA, the CDR3 is TGTGCCAGCAGCTTAGACAGAGCTAACTATGGCTACACCTTC. The encoded protein is CASSLDRANYGYTF.

This clone was recorded only once. This rearrangement joins TRBV2 to TRBJ2-1; 9 bases are a match to TRBD2. CDR3 length: 15 residues. The junction had 9 bases not matched to a gene; V was cut back by 5 bases and J by 7 bases. Germline V lookup: CDR1 SNHLY, CDR2 FYNNEI. The CDR3 nucleotides are TGTGCCAGCAGTTTGCTAGCGGGATTAGTAAATGAGCAGTTCTTC. It yields the protein CASSLLAGLVNEQFF.

The chain links TRBV19 to TRBJ1-5; 8 bases match TRBD1. V dropped 0 bases and J dropped 5; count of bases not matched to a gene: 3. The CDR3 is 15 residues long. CDR1 and CDR2 from the germline V gene are LNHDA and SQIVND (reference sequence). The CDR3 bases are TGTGCCAGTAGTATAGAAAGACAGGGGCATCAGCCCCAGCATTTT. It codes for CASSIERQGHQPQHF.

The chain uses TRBV27 and TRBJ2-3; D call uncertain. This CDR3 has 11 residues. Germline values: CDR1 MNHEY, CDR2 SMNVEV (reference sequence). V was pared by 3 bases and J by 6 bases, with 4 bases between. The CDR3, as DNA: TGTGCCAGCAGTTTGTATGATACGCAGTATTTT. It codes for CASSLYDTQYF.